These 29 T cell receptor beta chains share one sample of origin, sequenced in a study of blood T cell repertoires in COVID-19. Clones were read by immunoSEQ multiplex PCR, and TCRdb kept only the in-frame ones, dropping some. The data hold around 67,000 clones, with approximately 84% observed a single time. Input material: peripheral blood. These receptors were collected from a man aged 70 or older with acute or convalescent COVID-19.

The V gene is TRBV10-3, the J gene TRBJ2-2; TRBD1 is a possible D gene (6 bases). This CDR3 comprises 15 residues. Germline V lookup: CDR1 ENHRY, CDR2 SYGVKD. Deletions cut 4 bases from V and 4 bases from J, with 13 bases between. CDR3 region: CAISARDMSTGELFF. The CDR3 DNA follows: TGTGCCATCAGTGCCCGGGACATGAGCACCGGGGAGCTGTTTTTT.

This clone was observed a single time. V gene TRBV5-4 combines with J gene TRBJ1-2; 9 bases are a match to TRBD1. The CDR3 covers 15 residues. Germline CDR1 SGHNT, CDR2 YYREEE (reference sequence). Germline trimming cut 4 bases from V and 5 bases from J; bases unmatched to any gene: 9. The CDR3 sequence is CASSRLRTGEYGYTF. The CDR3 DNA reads TGTGCCAGCAGCCGTCTCAGGACAGGGGAATATGGCTACACCTTC.

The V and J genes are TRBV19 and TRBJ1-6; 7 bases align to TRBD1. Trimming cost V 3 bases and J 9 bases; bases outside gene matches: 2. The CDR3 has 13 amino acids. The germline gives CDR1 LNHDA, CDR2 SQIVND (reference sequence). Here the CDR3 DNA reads TGTGCCAGTAGTATCCAGGGGGGTTCACCCCTCCACTTT. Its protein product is CASSIQGGSPLHF.

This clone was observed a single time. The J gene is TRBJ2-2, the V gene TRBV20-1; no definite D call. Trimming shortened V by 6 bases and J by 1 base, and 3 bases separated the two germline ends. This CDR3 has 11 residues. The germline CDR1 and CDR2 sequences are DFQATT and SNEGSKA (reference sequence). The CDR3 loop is CSAQNTGELFF. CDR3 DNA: TGCAGTGCCCAGAACACCGGGGAGCTGTTTTTT.

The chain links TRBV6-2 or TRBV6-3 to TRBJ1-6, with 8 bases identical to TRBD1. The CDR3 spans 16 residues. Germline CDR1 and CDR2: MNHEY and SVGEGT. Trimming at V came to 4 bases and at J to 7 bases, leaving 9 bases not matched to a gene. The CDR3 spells CASSSWGQEKNSPLHF. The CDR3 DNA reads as TGTGCCAGCAGTTCCTGGGGACAGGAGAAAAATTCACCCCTCCACTTT.

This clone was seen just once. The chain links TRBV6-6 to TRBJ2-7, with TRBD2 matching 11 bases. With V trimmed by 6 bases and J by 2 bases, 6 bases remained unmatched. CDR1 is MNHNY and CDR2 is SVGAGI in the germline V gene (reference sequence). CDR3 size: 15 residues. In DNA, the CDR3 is TGTGCCAGCAGATCCGGGACTAGCGGACCCTACGAGCAGTACTTC. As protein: CASRSGTSGPYEQYF.

CDR3 DNA sequence: TGTGCCGGGGGGGTTACAGGACTCGACACCGGGGAGCTGTTTTTT. Amino acids: CAGGVTGLDTGELFF. The genes are TRBV7-9 and TRBJ2-2, with TRBD2 matching over 7 bases. The CDR3 runs to 15 residues. The V and J ends lost 11 bases and 3 bases, in that order; junction bases with no gene match: 12. Germline V lookup: CDR1 SEHNR, CDR2 FQNEAQ (reference sequence).

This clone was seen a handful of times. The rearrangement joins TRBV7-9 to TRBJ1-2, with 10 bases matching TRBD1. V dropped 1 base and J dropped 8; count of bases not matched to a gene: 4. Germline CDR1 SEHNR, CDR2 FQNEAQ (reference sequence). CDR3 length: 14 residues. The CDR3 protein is CASSLDGTGEGYTF. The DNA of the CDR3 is TGTGCCAGCAGCTTAGACGGGACAGGGGAGGGCTACACCTTC.

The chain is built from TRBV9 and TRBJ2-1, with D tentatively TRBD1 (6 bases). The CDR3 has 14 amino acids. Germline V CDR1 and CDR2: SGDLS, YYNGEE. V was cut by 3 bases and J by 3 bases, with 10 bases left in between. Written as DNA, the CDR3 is TGTGCCAGCAGCGCCCGGGACAACTACAATGAGCAGTTCTTC. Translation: CASSARDNYNEQFF.

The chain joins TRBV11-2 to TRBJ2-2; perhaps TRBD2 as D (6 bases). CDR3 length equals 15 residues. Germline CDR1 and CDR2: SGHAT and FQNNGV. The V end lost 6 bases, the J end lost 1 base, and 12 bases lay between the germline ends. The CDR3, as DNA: TGTGCCAGCAGACCTCTAGCGAAGAACACCGGGGAGCTGTTTTTT. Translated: CASRPLAKNTGELFF.

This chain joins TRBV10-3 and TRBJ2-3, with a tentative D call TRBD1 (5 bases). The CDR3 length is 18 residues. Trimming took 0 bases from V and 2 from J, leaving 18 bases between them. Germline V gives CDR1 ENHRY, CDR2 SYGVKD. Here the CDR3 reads CAISESGRTTSFTDTQYF. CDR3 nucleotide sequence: TGTGCCATCAGTGAGTCGGGGCGGACGACTTCCTTCACAGATACGCAGTATTTT.

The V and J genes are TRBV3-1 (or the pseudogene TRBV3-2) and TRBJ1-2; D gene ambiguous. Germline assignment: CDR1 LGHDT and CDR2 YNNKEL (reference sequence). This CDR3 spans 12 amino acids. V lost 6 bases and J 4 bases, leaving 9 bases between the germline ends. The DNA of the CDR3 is TGTGCCAGCAGTCCTGCCGGCTATGGCTACACCTTC. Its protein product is CASSPAGYGYTF.

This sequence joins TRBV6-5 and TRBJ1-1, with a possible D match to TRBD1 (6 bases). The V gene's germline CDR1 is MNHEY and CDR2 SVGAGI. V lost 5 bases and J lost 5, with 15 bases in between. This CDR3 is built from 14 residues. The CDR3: CASSRTGLWTEAFF. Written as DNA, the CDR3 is TGTGCCAGCAGTCGAACAGGGTTGTGGACTGAAGCTTTCTTT.

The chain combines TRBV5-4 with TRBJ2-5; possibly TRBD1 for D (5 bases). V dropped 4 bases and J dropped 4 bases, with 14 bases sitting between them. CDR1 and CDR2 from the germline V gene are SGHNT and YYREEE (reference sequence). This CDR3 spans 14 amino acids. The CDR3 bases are TGTGCCAGCAGCGCGCAGGGAACTTCAGAGACCCAGTACTTC. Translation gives CASSAQGTSETQYF.

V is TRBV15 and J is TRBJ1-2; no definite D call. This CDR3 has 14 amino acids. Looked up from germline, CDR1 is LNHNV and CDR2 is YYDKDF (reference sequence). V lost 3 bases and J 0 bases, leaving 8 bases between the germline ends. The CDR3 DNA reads TGTGCCACCAGCAGGGATCGGGCTAACTATGGCTACACCTTC. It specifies CATSRDRANYGYTF.

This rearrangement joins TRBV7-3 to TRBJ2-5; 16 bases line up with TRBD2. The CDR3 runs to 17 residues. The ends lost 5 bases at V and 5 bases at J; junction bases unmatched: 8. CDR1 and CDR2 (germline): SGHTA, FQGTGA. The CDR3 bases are TGTGCCAGCAGCCCCGGGACTAGCGGGGGGGCCCGGGAGACCCAGTACTTC. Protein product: CASSPGTSGGARETQYF. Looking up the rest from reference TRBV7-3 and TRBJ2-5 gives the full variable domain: GAGVSQTPSNKVTEKGKYVELRCDPISGHTALYWYRQSLGQGPEFLIYFQGTGAADDSGLPNDRFFAVRPEGSVSTLKIQRTERGDSAVYLCASSPGTSGGARETQYFGPGTRLLVL.

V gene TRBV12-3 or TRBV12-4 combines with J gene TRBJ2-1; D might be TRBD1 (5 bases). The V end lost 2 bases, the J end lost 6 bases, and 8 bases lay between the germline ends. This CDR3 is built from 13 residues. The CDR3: CASSLFQGNEQFF. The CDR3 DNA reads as TGTGCCAGCAGTTTATTCCAGGGCAATGAGCAGTTCTTC.

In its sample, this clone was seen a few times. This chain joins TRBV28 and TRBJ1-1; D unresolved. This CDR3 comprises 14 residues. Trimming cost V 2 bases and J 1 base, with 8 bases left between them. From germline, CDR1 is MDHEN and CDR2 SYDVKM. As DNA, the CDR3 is TGTGCCAGCAGTTTAGTAACAGCGAACACTGAAGCTTTCTTT. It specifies CASSLVTANTEAFF.

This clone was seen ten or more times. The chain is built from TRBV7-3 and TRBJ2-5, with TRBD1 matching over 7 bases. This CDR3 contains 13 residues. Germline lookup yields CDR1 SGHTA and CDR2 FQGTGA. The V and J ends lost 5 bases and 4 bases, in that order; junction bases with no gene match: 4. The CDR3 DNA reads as TGTGCCAGCAGCCCGGGACAGAGAGAGACCCAGTACTTC. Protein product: CASSPGQRETQYF. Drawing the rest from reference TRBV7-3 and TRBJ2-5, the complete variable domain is GAGVSQTPSNKVTEKGKYVELRCDPISGHTALYWYRQSLGQGPEFLIYFQGTGAADDSGLPNDRFFAVRPEGSVSTLKIQRTERGDSAVYLCASSPGQRETQYFGPGTRLLVL.

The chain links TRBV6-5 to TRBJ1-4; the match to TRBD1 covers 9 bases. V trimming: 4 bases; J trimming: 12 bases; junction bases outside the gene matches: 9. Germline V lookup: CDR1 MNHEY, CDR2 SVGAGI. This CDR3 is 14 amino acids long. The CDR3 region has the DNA TGTGCCAGCAGTTCCGGGACAGGGCGGATTCAACTGTTTTTT. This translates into CASSSGTGRIQLFF.

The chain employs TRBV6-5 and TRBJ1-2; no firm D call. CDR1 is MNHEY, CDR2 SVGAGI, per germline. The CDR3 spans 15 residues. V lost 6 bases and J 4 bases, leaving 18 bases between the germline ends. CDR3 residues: CASSPKAVSSYGYTF. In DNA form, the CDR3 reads TGTGCCAGCAGCCCAAAAGCCGTCTCAAGCTATGGCTACACCTTC.

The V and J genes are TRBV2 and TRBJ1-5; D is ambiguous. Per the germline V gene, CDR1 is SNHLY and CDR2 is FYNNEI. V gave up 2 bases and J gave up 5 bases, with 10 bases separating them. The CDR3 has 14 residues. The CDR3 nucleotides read TGTGCCAGCAGTGAATCGCGGGATTATCAGCCCCAGCATTTT. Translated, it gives CASSESRDYQPQHF. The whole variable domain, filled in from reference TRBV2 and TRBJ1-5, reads EPEVTQTPSHQVTQMGQEVILRCVPISNHLYFYWYRQILGQKVEFLVSFYNNEISEKSEIFDDQFSVERPDGSNFTLKIRSTKLEDSAMYFCASSESRDYQPQHFGDGTRLSIL.

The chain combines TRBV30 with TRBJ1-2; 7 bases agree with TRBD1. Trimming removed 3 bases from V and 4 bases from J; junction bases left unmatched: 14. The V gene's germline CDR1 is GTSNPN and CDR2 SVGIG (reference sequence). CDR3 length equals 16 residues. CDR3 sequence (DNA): TGTGCCTGGAGAGAGAGGGCAGGGGGGTATACCTATGGCTACACCTTC. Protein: CAWRERAGGYTYGYTF. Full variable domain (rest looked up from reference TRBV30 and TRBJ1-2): SQTIHQWPATLVQPVGSPLSLECTVEGTSNPNLYWYRQAAGRGLQLLFYSVGIGQISSEVPQNLSASRPQDRQFILSSKKLLLSDSGFYLCAWRERAGGYTYGYTFGSGTRLTVV.

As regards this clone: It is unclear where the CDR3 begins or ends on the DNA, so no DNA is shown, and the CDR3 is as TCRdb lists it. The CDR3 region is CASSDTVFWQFF. This chain links TRBV25-1 with TRBJ2-1; TRBD2 is the table's D call and was not checked against the DNA. Germline V gives CDR1 MGHDK, CDR2 SYGVNS. A total of 12 residues make up the CDR3, ends included.

CDR3 coding DNA: TGTGCTAGTGCCAGGACAAACAATCAGCCCCAGCATTTT. It yields the protein CASARTNNQPQHF. The V call is TRBV12-5, the J call TRBJ1-5; D is perhaps TRBD1 (5 bases). The V gene's germline CDR1 is LGHNT and CDR2 FRNRAP. There are 13 residues in the CDR3. V lost 7 bases, J lost 3 bases, and 10 bases lay in between.

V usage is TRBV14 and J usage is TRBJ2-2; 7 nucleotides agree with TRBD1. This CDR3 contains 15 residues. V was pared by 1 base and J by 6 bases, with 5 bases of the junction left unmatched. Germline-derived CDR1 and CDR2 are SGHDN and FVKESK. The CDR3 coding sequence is TGTGCCAGCAGCCAAGGCAATCAGGGGGCCGGGGAGCTGTTTTTT. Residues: CASSQGNQGAGELFF.

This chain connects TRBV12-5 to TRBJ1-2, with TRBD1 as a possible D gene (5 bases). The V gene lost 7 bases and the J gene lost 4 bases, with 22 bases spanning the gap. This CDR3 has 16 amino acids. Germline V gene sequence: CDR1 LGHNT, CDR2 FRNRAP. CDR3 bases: TGTGCTAGTGCTGCCCCACGGGGGGGGAGAATCTATGGCTACACCTTC. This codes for CASAAPRGGRIYGYTF.

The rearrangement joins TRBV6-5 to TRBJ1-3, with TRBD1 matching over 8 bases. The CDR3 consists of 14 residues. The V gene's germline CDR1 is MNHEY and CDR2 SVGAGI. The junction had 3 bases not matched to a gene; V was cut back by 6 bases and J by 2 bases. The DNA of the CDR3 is TGTGCCAGCAGGACAGGGGCAGCTGGAAACACCATATATTTT. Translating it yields CASRTGAAGNTIYF.

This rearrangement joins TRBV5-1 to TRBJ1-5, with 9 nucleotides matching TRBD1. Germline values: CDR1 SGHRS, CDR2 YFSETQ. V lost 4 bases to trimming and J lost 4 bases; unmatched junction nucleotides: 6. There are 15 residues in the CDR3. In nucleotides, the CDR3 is TGCGCCAGCAGCCCCGGTGGACAGGGGAATCAGCCCCAGCATTTT. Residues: CASSPGGQGNQPQHF.